The table lists the clone carrying this T cell receptor (beta chain) with a few counts. The data were taken from a study of blood T cells in healthy people across ages. Healthy Caucasian individuals from Russia aged about 6 to 100 were enrolled as donors. Each of the donors had 9 to 10 milliliters of peripheral blood drawn into EDTA-treated Vacutainer tubes. Every sample had a minimum of 6.5 million PBMCs isolated. V was shortened by 7 bases and J by 1 base, with 10 bases between the two germline ends. CDR1 SGHVS and CDR2 FQNEAQ come from the germline V gene. The CDR3 covers 13 residues. Together with a sample-barcoded 5' primer, a J-beta primer mix was included in a second PCR lasting roughly 6 to 12 cycles. Sequencing yielded, for each sample, at least 2.5 million paired-end reads carrying CDR3. MiXCR, run by TCRdb on the 5' RACE reads, gives a single entry per CDR3 protein. The sample lists about 570,000 distinct CDR3 sequences; approximately 30% were seen once.

The chain carries TRBV7-8 and TRBJ1-1, with D possibly matching TRBD1 (5 bases). The sequence derives from a woman aged 70 to 79 in good health. The specimen sequenced was blood. CDR3 in amino acids: CASTRQQNTEAFF. The DNA for the CDR3 is TGTGCCAGCACCCGACAGCAGAACACTGAAGCTTTCTTT.